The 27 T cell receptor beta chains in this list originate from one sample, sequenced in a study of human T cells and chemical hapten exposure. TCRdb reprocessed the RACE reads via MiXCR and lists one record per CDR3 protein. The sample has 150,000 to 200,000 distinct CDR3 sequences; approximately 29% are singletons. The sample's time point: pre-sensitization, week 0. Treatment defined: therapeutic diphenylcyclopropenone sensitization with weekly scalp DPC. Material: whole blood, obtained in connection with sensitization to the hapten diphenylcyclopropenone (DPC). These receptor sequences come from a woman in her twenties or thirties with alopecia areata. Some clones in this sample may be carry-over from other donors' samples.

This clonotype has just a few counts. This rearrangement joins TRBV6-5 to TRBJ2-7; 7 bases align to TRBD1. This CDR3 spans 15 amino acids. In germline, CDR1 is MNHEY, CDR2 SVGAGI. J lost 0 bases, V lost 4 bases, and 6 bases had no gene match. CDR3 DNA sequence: TGTGCCAGCAGTTCGACAGGGATCAGCTCCTACGAGCAGTACTTC. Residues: CASSSTGISSYEQYF.

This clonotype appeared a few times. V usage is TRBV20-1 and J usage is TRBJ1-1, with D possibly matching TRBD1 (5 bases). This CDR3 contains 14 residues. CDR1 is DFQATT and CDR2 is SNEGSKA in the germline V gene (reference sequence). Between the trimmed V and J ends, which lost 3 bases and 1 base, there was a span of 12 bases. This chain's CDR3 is CSARRGAPNTEAFF. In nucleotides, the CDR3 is TGCAGTGCTAGGCGAGGGGCGCCGAACACTGAAGCTTTCTTT.

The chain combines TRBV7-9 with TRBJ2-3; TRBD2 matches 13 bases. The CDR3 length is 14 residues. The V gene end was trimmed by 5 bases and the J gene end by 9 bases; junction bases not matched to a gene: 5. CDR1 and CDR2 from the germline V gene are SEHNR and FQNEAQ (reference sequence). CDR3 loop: CASSVGTSGETQYF. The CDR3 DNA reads TGTGCCAGCAGCGTAGGGACTAGCGGGGAGACGCAGTATTTT.

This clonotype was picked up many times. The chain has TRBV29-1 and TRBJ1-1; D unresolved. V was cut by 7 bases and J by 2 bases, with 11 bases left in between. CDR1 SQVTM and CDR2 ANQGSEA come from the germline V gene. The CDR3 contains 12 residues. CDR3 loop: CSGRQTNTEAFF. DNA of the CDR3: TGCAGCGGCCGACAAACTAACACTGAAGCTTTCTTT.

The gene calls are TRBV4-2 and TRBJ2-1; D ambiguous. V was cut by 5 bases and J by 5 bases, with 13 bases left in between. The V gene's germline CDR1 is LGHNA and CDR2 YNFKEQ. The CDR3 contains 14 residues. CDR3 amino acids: CASSYGRLNNEQFF. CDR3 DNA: TGTGCCAGCAGCTACGGACGACTTAACAATGAGCAGTTCTTC.

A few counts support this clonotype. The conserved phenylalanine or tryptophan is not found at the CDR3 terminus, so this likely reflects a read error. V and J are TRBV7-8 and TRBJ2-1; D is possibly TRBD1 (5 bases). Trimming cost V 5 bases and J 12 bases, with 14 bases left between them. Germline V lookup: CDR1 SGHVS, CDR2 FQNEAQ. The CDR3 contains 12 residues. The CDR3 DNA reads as TGTGCCAGCAGCCCTAGGGGAAACCGGCAGTTCCTC. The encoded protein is CASSPRGNRQFL.

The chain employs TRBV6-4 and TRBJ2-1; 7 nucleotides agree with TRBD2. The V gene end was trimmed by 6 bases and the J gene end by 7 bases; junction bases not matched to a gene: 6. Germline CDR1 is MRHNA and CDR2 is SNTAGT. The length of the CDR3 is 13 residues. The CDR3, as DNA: TGTGCCAGCAGCCCGGGACTATTAAATGAGCAGTTCTTC. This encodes CASSPGLLNEQFF.

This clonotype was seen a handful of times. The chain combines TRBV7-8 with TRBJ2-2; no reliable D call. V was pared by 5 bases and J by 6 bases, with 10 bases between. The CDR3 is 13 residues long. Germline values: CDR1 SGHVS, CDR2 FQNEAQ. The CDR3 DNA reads TGTGCCAGCAGCCGCCGTAGTTCCGGGGAGCTGTTTTTT. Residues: CASSRRSSGELFF. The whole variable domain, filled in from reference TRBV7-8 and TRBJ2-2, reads GAGVSQSPRYKVAKRGQDVALRCDPISGHVSLFWYQQALGQGPEFLTYFQNEAQLDKSGLPSDRFFAERPEGSVSTLKIQRTQQEDSAVYLCASSRRSSGELFFGEGSRLTVL.

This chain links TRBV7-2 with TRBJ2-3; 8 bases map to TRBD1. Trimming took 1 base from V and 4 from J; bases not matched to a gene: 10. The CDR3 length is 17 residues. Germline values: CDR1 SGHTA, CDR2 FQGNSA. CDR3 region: CASSLESGRGLADTQYF. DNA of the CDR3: TGTGCCAGCAGCTTAGAATCGGGCAGGGGGCTGGCAGATACGCAGTATTTT. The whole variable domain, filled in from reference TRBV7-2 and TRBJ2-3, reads GAGVSQSPSNKVTEKGKDVELRCDPISGHTALYWYRQSLGQGLEFLIYFQGNSAPDKSGLPSDRFSAERTGGSVSTLTIQRTQQEDSAVYLCASSLESGRGLADTQYFGPGTRLTVL.

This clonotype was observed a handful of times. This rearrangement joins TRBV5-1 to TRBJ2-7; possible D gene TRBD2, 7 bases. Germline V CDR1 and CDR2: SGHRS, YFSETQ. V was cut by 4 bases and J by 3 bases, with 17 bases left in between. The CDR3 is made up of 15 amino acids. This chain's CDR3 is CASSLGGGVLYEQYF. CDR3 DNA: TGCGCCAGCAGCCTGGGAGGGGGAGTTCTCTACGAGCAGTACTTC.

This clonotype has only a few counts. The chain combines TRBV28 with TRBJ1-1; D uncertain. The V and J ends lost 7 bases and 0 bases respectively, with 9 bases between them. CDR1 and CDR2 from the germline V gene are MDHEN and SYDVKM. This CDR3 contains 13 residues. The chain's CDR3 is CASTTTVNTEAFF. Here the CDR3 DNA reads TGTGCCAGCACCACGACGGTGAACACTGAAGCTTTCTTT.

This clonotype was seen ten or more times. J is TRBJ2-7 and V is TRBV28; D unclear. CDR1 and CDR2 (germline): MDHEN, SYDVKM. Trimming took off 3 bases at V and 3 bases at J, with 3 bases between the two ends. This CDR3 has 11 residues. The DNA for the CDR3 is TGTGCCAGCAGTTTCAGCTACGAGCAGTACTTC. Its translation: CASSFSYEQYF. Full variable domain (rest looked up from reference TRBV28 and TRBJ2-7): DVKVTQSSRYLVKRTGEKVFLECVQDMDHENMFWYRQDPGLGLRLIYFSYDVKMKEKGDIPEGYSVSREKKERFSLILESASTNQTSMYLCASSFSYEQYFGPGTRLTVT.

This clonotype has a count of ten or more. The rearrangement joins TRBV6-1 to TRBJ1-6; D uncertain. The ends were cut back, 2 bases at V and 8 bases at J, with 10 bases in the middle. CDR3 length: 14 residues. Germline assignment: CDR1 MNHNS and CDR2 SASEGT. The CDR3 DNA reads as TGTGCCAGCAGTGAATTGGCAAGGGATTCACCCCTCCACTTT. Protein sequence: CASSELARDSPLHF.

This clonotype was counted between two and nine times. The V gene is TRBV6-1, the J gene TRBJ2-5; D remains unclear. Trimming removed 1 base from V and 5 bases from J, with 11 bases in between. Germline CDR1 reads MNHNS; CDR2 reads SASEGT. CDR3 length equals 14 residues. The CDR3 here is CASSEESVWETQYF. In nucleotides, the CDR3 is TGTGCCAGCAGTGAAGAAAGTGTTTGGGAGACCCAGTACTTC.

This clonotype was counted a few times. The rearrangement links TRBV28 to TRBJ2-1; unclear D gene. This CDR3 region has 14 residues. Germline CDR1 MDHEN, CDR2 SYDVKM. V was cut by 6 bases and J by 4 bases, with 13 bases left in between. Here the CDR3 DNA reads TGTGCCAGCAGCCCGCGGACGGTTTACAATGAGCAGTTCTTC. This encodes CASSPRTVYNEQFF.

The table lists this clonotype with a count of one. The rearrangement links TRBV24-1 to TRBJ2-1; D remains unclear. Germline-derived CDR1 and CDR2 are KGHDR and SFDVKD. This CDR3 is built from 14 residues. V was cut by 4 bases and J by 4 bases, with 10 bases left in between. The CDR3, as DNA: TGTGCCACCAGTGACCCGACGGATTACAATGAGCAGTTCTTC. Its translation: CATSDPTDYNEQFF.

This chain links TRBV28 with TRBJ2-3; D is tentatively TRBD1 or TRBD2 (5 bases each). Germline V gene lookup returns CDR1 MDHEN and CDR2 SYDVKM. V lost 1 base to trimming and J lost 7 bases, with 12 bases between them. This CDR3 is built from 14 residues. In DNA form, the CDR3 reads TGTGCCAGCAGTTTATCAGTGGGACCAAATACGCAGTATTTT. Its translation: CASSLSVGPNTQYF.

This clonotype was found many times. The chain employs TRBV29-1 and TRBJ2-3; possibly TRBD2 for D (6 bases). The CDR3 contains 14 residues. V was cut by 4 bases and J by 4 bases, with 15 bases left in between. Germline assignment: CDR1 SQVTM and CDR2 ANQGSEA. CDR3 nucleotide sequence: TGCAGCGTTGCCCCCGGGACTCCCGCAGATACGCAGTATTTT. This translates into CSVAPGTPADTQYF.

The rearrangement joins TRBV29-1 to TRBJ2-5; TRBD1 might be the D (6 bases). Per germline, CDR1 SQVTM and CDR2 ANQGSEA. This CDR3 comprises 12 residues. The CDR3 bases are TGCAGTGCTGGACAGATCCAAGAGACCCAGTACTTC. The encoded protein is CSAGQIQETQYF.

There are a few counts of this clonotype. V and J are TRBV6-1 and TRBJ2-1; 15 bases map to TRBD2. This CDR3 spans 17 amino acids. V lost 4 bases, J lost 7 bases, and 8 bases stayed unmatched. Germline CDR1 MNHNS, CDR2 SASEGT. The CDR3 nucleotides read TGTGCCAGCAGTGCCCCGGCGGGACTAGCGGGAGGTAATGAGCAGTTCTTC. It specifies CASSAPAGLAGGNEQFF.

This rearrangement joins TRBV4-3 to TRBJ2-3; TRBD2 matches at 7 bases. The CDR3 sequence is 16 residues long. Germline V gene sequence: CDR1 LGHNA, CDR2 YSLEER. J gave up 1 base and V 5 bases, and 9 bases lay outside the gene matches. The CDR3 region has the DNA TGCGCCAGCAGCTTAGCGGCAGGGAGGGGCACAGATACGCAGTATTTT. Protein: CASSLAAGRGTDTQYF.

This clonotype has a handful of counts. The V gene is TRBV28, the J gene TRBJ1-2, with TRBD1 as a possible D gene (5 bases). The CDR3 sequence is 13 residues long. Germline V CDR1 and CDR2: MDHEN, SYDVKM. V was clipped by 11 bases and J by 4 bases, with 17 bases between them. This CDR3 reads CAAVGRDSYGYTF. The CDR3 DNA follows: TGTGCCGCGGTTGGCCGGGACTCCTATGGCTACACCTTC.

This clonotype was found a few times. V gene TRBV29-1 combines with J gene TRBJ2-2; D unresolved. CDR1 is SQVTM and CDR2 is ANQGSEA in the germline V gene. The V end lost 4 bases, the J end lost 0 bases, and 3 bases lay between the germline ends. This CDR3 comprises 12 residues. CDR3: CSVGPNTGELFF. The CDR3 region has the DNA TGCAGCGTTGGCCCGAACACCGGGGAGCTGTTTTTT.

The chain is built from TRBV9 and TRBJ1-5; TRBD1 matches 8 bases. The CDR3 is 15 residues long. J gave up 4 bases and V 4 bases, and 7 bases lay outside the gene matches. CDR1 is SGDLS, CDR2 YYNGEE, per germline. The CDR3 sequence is CASSTTGARNQPQHF. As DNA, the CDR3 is TGTGCCAGCAGCACGACAGGGGCTAGGAATCAGCCCCAGCATTTT.

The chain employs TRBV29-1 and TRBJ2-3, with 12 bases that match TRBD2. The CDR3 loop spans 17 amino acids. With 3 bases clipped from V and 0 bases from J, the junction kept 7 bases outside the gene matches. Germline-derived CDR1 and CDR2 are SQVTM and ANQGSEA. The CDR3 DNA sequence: TGCAGCGTTGACGGGACTAGCGGGCCCTCTAGCACAGATACGCAGTATTTT. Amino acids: CSVDGTSGPSSTDTQYF.

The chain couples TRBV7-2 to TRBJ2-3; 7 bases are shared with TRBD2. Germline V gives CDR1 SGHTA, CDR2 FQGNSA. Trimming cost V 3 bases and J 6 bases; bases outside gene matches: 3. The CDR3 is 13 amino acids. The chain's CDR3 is CASSFAGADTQYF. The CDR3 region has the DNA TGTGCCAGCAGCTTTGCGGGAGCCGATACGCAGTATTTT.

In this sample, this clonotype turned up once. The CDR3 here is CSASGRGFGNQPQHF. CDR3 bases: TGCAGTGCTAGTGGACGGGGATTTGGCAATCAGCCCCAGCATTTT. The chain has TRBV20-1 and TRBJ1-5; D is uncertain. The germline V gene encodes CDR1 DFQATT and CDR2 SNEGSKA (reference sequence). This CDR3 comprises 15 residues. The V gene lost 3 bases and the J gene lost 2 bases, with 14 bases spanning the gap.